These 2 T cell receptor beta chains were sequenced from one sample in a study of blood T cell repertoires in COVID-19. Repertoires were generated with immunoSEQ multiplex PCR, while TCRdb's copy carries only in-frame clones and drops some. The sample comprises 130,000 to 150,000 clones, roughly 79% of which are singletons, and 6.5% to 8.5% rests with the top ten. Specimen: peripheral blood. These receptors originate from a human donor with acute or convalescent COVID-19. The donor label of this sample is uncertain.

This chain connects TRBV3-1 (or the pseudogene TRBV3-2) to TRBJ2-7; maybe TRBD1 (6 bases). This CDR3 spans 14 amino acids. Germline V CDR1 and CDR2: LGHDT, YNNKEL (reference sequence). Trimming cost V 0 bases and J 3 bases, with 9 bases left between them. The CDR3 reads CASSQEQGLYEQYF. The CDR3 DNA is TGTGCCAGCAGCCAAGAACAGGGCCTCTACGAGCAGTACTTC.

The chain combines TRBV5-4 with TRBJ2-2, with 9 bases that match TRBD2. The CDR3 has 16 residues. After removal of 3 bases from V and 0 bases from J, the junction contained 3 bases not matched to a gene. Looked up from germline, CDR1 is SGHNT and CDR2 is YYREEE (reference sequence). CDR3 loop: CASSWSGGPNTGELFF. The DNA for the CDR3 is TGTGCCAGCAGCTGGAGCGGGGGGCCGAACACCGGGGAGCTGTTTTTT.